This record concerns one T cell receptor beta chain sequence. The antigen is unknown. Method: immunoSEQ multiplex PCR; TCRdb's copy keeps in-frame clones and lacks some. The sample comprises some 120,000 clones, 70% to 90% of which are singletons, and 6.5% to 9.5% rests with the top ten. The CDR3 has 13 residues. CDR1 and CDR2 from the germline V gene are MNHEY and SVGEGT. Trimming shortened V by 5 bases and J by 7 bases, and 14 bases separated the two germline ends. This specimen comes from a study of T cell responses to AZD1222 COVID-19 vaccine. Study-wide points: Repertoire samples came only from after the peak T cell response. Just a handful of AZD1222 recipients were seropositive at baseline. Spike-spanning, vaccine-associated CD4 TCRs were dominant at 160-218 and 743-854. Among spike-specific TCRs, nearly half reportedly target unmutated variant regions.

This receptor was identified in an adult in good health. The rearrangement joins TRBV6-2 or TRBV6-3 to TRBJ1-1, with a tentative D call TRBD1 (5 bases). The sample was peripheral blood, taken on day 0 of AZD1222 vaccination. The CDR3 nucleotides are TGTGCCAGCAGTCCCAATCGGGGCGGTGAAGCTTTCTTT. It encodes CASSPNRGGEAFF.